This is a list of T cell receptor beta chains from one sample in a study of T cell repertoires in ileal Crohn's disease. Some clones are missing from TCRdb's copy, which holds only in-frame ones; the method was immunoSEQ multiplex PCR. The table lists thousands of clones, about 74% of them singletons, with 7% to 9% in the top ten. Sequencing was carried out using ileal tissue. All receptors come from an adult with Crohn's disease. The CDR3 runs from the conserved cysteine through the conserved F or W. The D gene is left open where the match is weak. Only part of the rows carry a size: once, few, many, or a class if the clone is expanded.

CDR3 DNA,CDR3 protein,D gene,J gene,V gene,clone size
TGTGCCAGTAGTCTAGGACTAGCGGGGAACAATGAGCAGTTCTTC,CASSLGLAGNNEQFF,TRBD2,TRBJ2-1,TRBV19,once
TGTGCCAGCAGCCCCCGGGACAGAGCCTACGAGCAGTACTTC,CASSPRDRAYEQYF,TRBD1,TRBJ2-7,TRBV11-3,.
TGTGCCGTTGGGGCAGGACAGCCCCAGCATTTT,CAVGAGQPQHF,.,TRBJ1-5,TRBV6-5,.
TGTGCCAGCAGCCAATGGGGGGCTGGGGCCAACGTCCTGACTTTC,CASSQWGAGANVLTF,.,TRBJ2-6,TRBV14,.
TGTGCCAGCAGCCCTGACCTTACAACTAATGAAAAACTGTTTTTT,CASSPDLTTNEKLFF,.,TRBJ1-4,TRBV7-8,.
TGTGCCAGCTCACCACCCACCGGGACTGGAGGCTACGAGCAGTACTTC,CASSPPTGTGGYEQYF,.,TRBJ2-7,TRBV18,few
TGCGCCAGCAGCTTGGCGGGCGAGGGAGGGGCCAACGTCCTGACTTTC,CASSLAGEGGANVLTF,.,TRBJ2-6,TRBV5-1,once
TGTGCCAGCAGCTTGGGAATTGCAGGGCAGGGACAGCCCCAGCATTTT,CASSLGIAGQGQPQHF,.,TRBJ1-5,TRBV5-5,.
TGCGCCAGCAGCTTGGGGGTGGGCCGCTCTGGAAACACCATATATTTT,CASSLGVGRSGNTIYF,.,TRBJ1-3,TRBV5-1,.
TGTGCCAGCAGTTACGAAGGGGGCAGTGGCTACACCTTC,CASSYEGGSGYTF,TRBD1,TRBJ1-2,TRBV6-5,.
TGTGCCAGCTCACCACCAACTAGCGGGAGTTATAATGAGCAGTTCTTC,CASSPPTSGSYNEQFF,TRBD2,TRBJ2-1,TRBV18,few
TGTGCCAGCAGGGCCCCTGACAGGGGCATCTATGGCTACACCTTC,CASRAPDRGIYGYTF,TRBD1,TRBJ1-2,TRBV6-1,.
TGTGCCAGCAGCTTAAGAGAGGGCGGGGAGCTGTTTTTT,CASSLREGGELFF,.,TRBJ2-2,TRBV7-9,.
TGCGCCAGCAGCCGAACCGGGACTAGCGGAGGAGAGGGATTCACAGATACGCAGTATTTT,CASSRTGTSGGEGFTDTQYF,TRBD2,TRBJ2-3,TRBV4-1,.
TGCGCCAGCAGCTTGGCCGCCCAGGGGGGGAACACTGAAGCTTTCTTT,CASSLAAQGGNTEAFF,TRBD1,TRBJ1-1,TRBV5-1,.
TGTGCCACCAGCAGAGAGAGGTCTAGCCGCACAGATACGCAGTATTTT,CATSRERSSRTDTQYF,.,TRBJ2-3,TRBV15,.
TGTGCCAGCAGCCGATTGGGACAGGGGGGGCAAAACTATGGCTACACCTTC,CASSRLGQGGQNYGYTF,TRBD1,TRBJ1-2,TRBV27,.
TGTGCCAGCGCACAGGGGGCCTCTGGGGCCAACGTCCTGACTTTC,CASAQGASGANVLTF,TRBD1,TRBJ2-6,TRBV6-5,few
TGTGCCAGCAGTCCCGGACAGGGGTTAAACGAGCAGTACTTC,CASSPGQGLNEQYF,TRBD1,TRBJ2-7,TRBV6-1,.
TGTGCCAGCAGCCCACCCCCAAATCGCAATCAGCCCCAGCATTTT,CASSPPPNRNQPQHF,.,TRBJ1-5,TRBV7-8,.
TGTGCCAGCAGCCCCGGGACTAGCGGGAATCACGAGCAGTACTTC,CASSPGTSGNHEQYF,TRBD2,TRBJ2-7,TRBV28,.
TGCAGCGTTGACGTTGACACAGATACGCAGTATTTT,CSVDVDTDTQYF,.,TRBJ2-3,TRBV29-1,once
TGTGCCAGCGATATAGGCCAGGGGACGTCCTACGAGCAGTACTTC,CASDIGQGTSYEQYF,.,TRBJ2-7,TRBV2,.